One and the same sample provided the 3 T cell receptor beta chains below, sequenced in a study of T-cell memory formation after mild COVID-19. TCRdb passed the 5' RACE reads through MiXCR, listing each CDR3 protein once. Of under 250,000 distinct CDR3 sequences in the sample, 9.4% were seen once. Input material: PBMCs or a T cell subset sorted from them (not recorded which). These receptor sequences come from a young man who had mild COVID-19 (a few samples of this study predate the infection). Cell type and time point are not known.

As DNA, the CDR3 is TGCGCCAGCAGCCAACAAAAAGGGAGGCGGGGCGGACCGGACTATGGCTACACCTTC. Translation: CASSQQKGRRGGPDYGYTF. The chain employs TRBV4-1 and TRBJ1-2; D is possibly TRBD1 (5 bases). Trimming removed 2 bases from V and 3 bases from J, with 25 bases in between. From germline, CDR1 is MGHRA and CDR2 YSYEKL. The CDR3 is 19 residues long.

There are many counts of this clonotype. The chain is built from TRBV30 and TRBJ2-5; perhaps TRBD2 as D (6 bases). Trimming shortened V by 5 bases and J by 7 bases, and 17 bases separated the two germline ends. The germline V gene encodes CDR1 GTSNPN and CDR2 SVGIG (reference sequence). CDR3 size: 13 residues. The DNA of the CDR3 is TGTGCCTGGGGGGACTCCCACCCGGGGACCCAGTACTTC. Encoded protein: CAWGDSHPGTQYF.

The J gene is TRBJ1-1, the V gene TRBV20-1, with unresolved D. The CDR3 runs 13 residues. CDR1 DFQATT and CDR2 SNEGSKA come from the germline V gene (reference sequence). The germline V and J ends were trimmed by 2 bases and 5 bases, with 12 bases remaining between them. CDR3: CSARRQGRTEAFF. The CDR3 nucleotides read TGCAGTGCTAGAAGACAAGGGAGGACTGAAGCTTTCTTT.